This TCR beta chain was recorded in a study of response to subunit inactivated influenza vaccine. This CDR3 is built from 14 residues. The germline V gene has CDR1 DFQATT and CDR2 SNEGSKA (reference sequence). V lost 5 bases, J lost 6 bases, and 12 bases stayed unmatched. General study results and limits: Few new T cells, the authors suggested, are recruited by each seasonal influenza vaccination.

TCRdb re-called the RT-PCR reads with MiXCR, one entry per CDR3 protein. The sample has around 760,000 distinct CDR3 sequences, approximately 14% seen once. A few counts support this clonotype. Its antigen is unidentified. The sequence was collected from a man aged 45-65 years who received an inactivated influenza vaccine. The sequenced sample was PBMCs from blood, obtained 14 days before vaccination. This rearrangement joins TRBV20-1 to TRBJ2-7; 8 bases line up with TRBD1. CDR3 coding DNA: TGCAGTGCTTCTAGACAGGGGTCGGTTAGCGAGCAGTACTTC. Residues: CSASRQGSVSEQYF.